These 9 T cell receptor beta chains were all obtained from the same sample, sequenced in a study of T cells in women clearing cervical HPV infection (dated by TCRdb to 2017 to 2018). Libraries were prepared through the immunoSEQ multiplex PCR assay. TCRdb took over this immuneACCESS table, retaining in-frame rearrangements with V and J assigned. Such tables are incomplete; in checked studies, under half of the missing clones stem from an unresolved V gene, and the remainder is unexplained. The sample table includes roughly 34,000 clones. Roughly 6.5% of the sample is held by the ten biggest clonotypes. The sample was blood buffy coat. Every receptor here comes from a woman between 18 and 70 years old with a cervical HPV16 infection that either progressed to CIN3+ or cleared (not recorded which).

About this clone itself: From the germline J gene comes the end of the CDR3, since the read stops 3 residues before it. This sequence joins TRBV19 and TRBJ2-2; TRBD1 might be the D (5 bases). From germline, CDR1 is LNHDA and CDR2 SQIVND (reference sequence). There are 15 residues in the CDR3. Deletions cut 3 bases from V and 1 base from J, with 9 bases between. The sequenced part of the CDR3 DNA is TGTGCCAGTAGTATCAGGGTCCAGAACACCGGGGAG. Translated: CASSIRVQNTGE. The whole CDR3 is CASSIRVQNTGELFF.

A remark on this clone: Coverage ceases 3 residues before the CDR3 finishes, and the germline J gene fills in the end. The rearrangement links TRBV10-3 to TRBJ2-7; D possibly corresponds to TRBD2 (5 bases). The length of the CDR3 is 17 residues. CDR1 ENHRY and CDR2 SYGVKD come from the germline V gene. Between the trimmed V and J ends, which lost 3 bases and 2 bases, there was a span of 20 bases. The CDR3 is CAISDPNLAGVPYEQYF. The DNA read from the CDR3 is TGTGCCATCAGTGACCCAAACCTAGCCGGGGTCCCCTACGAG.

Details on this clone: The CDR3 end falls 3 residues outside the read, so it is completed with the germline J gene. V gene TRBV3-1 (or the pseudogene TRBV3-2) combines with J gene TRBJ1-5; no clear D gene. Trimming took off 0 bases at V and 6 bases at J, with 9 bases between the two ends. The CDR3 spans 14 residues. Germline V gene data show CDR1 as LGHDT and CDR2 as YNNKEL (reference sequence). CDR3 DNA, as far as it was read: TGTGCCAGCAGCCAAGATCTTATTATTCAGCCC. Translation gives CASSQDLIIQP. The CDR3, in full, reads CASSQDLIIQPQHF.

For this clone: Sequencing ends 3 residues short of the CDR3 end; the germline J gene provides the rest. This chain uses TRBV7-2 with TRBJ1-1, with TRBD1 as a possible D gene (6 bases). Deletions cut 5 bases from V and 0 bases from J, with 7 bases between. The V gene's germline CDR1 is SGHTA and CDR2 FQGNSA. This CDR3 spans 13 amino acids. The covered CDR3 bases are TGTGCCAGCAGCAGACAGGTGAACACTGAA. It encodes CASSRQVNTE. The entire CDR3 is CASSRQVNTEAFF.

Turning to this clone: The read finishes 3 residues shy of the CDR3 end, and the germline J gene is used to complete it. This sequence joins TRBV20-1 and TRBJ1-5; a possible D gene is TRBD1 (5 bases). Germline V gene data show CDR1 as DFQATT and CDR2 as SNEGSKA (reference sequence). The CDR3 has 13 residues. Trimming pared 2 bases from V and 7 bases from J, leaving 12 bases between. The CDR3 loop reads CSARSAGGQPQHF. The part of the CDR3 DNA that was read is TGCAGTGCTAGATCCGCGGGGGGACAGCCC.

Regarding this clone: The read terminates 3 residues ahead of where the CDR3 ends, so the germline J gene completes it. V gene TRBV5-4 combines with J gene TRBJ2-2; D unclear. The V end lost 2 bases, the J end lost 6 bases, and 5 bases lay between the germline ends. Germline CDR1 SGHNT, CDR2 YYREEE (reference sequence). The CDR3 covers 12 residues. The CDR3: CASSLYSGELFF. The sequenced CDR3 bases are TGTGCCAGCAGCTTATATTCCGGGGAG.

For this clone: The CDR3 end falls 3 residues outside the read, so it is completed with the germline J gene. This rearrangement joins TRBV2 to TRBJ2-6, with a possible D match to TRBD1 (6 bases). V dropped 4 bases and J dropped 4 bases, with 11 bases sitting between them. Germline CDR1 SNHLY, CDR2 FYNNEI. There are 15 residues in the CDR3. CDR3 DNA (partial): TGTGCCAGCAGTGTCGGACAGACCGGGGCCAACGTC. Its translation is CASSVGQTGANV. The full CDR3 sequence reads CASSVGQTGANVLTF.

As concerns this clone: The read halts 3 residues ahead of the CDR3 end, with the missing end drawn from the germline J gene. The rearrangement joins TRBV2 to TRBJ2-1, with unresolved D. V gave up 4 bases and J gave up 0 bases, with 4 bases separating them. The germline V gene has CDR1 SNHLY and CDR2 FYNNEI. The CDR3 length is 13 residues. The CDR3 sequence: CASSVLSYNEQFF. The CDR3 DNA, read in part, is TGTGCCAGCAGTGTCCTCTCCTACAATGAG.

Of note for this clone: The DNA ends 3 residues before the CDR3 does, and the rest of the CDR3 is filled in from the germline J gene. The chain combines TRBV5-1 with TRBJ2-7, with a tentative D call TRBD1 (6 bases). The CDR3 has 13 residues. V lost 7 bases and J lost 4, with 15 bases in between. The germline V gene encodes CDR1 SGHRS and CDR2 YFSETQ. The covered CDR3 bases are TGCGCCAGCGGGCAACAGGGAAATTACGAG. This gives the protein CASGQQGNYE. The CDR3, in full, reads CASGQQGNYEQYF.